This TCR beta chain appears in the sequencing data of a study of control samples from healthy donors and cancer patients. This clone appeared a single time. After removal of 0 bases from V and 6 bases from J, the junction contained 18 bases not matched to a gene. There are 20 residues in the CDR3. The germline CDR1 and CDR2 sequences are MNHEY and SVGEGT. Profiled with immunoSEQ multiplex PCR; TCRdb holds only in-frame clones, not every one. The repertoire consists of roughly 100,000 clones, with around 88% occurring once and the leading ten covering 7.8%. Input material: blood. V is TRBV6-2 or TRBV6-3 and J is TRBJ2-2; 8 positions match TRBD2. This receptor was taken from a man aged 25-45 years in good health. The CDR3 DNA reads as TGTGCCAGCAGTTACTCAGGGGATGTGGTGGAGCGGGAGTTTTCCGGGGAGCTGTTTTTT. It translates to CASSYSGDVVEREFSGELFF.